This TCR beta chain is from a study of cytomegalovirus exposure and HLA in healthy donors. Study-level information: In a previous analysis, 100 million to 140 million unique TCR beta sequences were found from some 180 million T cells. The study, taken as a whole, reports: The study put about 180 TCR beta chains on its list as cytomegalovirus-associated.

About this clone itself: No antigen is known for it.

Primers: 60 Vbeta forward and 13 Jbeta reverse. Clones were read by immunoSEQ multiplex PCR, and TCRdb kept only the in-frame ones, dropping some. This table holds 35,000 to 50,000 clones. V dropped 4 bases and J dropped 3 bases, with 15 bases sitting between them. The CDR3 spans 15 residues. Germline CDR1 is MNHEY and CDR2 is SVGAGI. This sequence joins TRBV6-5 and TRBJ1-1; D is perhaps TRBD1 (6 bases). The sequencing input was PBMCs. The sequence came from a male donor in good health and CMV-seronegative. The CDR3 is CASSSIQDRYTEAFF. DNA for the CDR3: TGTGCCAGCAGTTCCATACAGGACAGATACACTGAAGCTTTCTTT.